Presented here are 14 T cell receptor beta chains from one specimen sequenced in a study of Graves' ophthalmopathy and Graves' hyperthyroidism. RNA served as the template for amplifying TCR beta CDR3 regions. Amplification began with first-round RT-PCR using HTBI primers, then second-round multiplex PCR was performed. A single record per CDR3 protein comes from TCRdb applying MiXCR to the multiplex PCR reads. This sample has about 400,000 distinct CDR3 sequences, with roughly 14% found just once. Specimen: peripheral blood. These receptors originate from a woman under 30 with stable Graves' hyperthyroidism.

This clonotype was counted at least ten times. This chain links TRBV11-2 with TRBJ1-3; D might be TRBD1 (6 bases). V lost 3 bases and J 0 bases, leaving 12 bases between the germline ends. Germline CDR1 is SGHAT and CDR2 is FQNNGV. The length of the CDR3 is 16 residues. The CDR3 coding sequence is TGTGCCAGCAGCTTCGTAGACAGGATCTCTGGAAACACCATATATTTT. It specifies CASSFVDRISGNTIYF.

This clonotype was counted many times. The J gene is TRBJ1-2, the V gene TRBV12-3 or TRBV12-4; D gene uncertain. This CDR3 contains 12 residues. V lost 3 bases and J 5 bases, leaving 7 bases between the germline ends. CDR3 residues: CASSFWEYGYTF. The DNA for the CDR3 is TGTGCCAGCAGTTTCTGGGAATATGGCTACACCTTC.

This sequence joins TRBV19 and TRBJ1-1, with D perhaps TRBD1 (6 bases). Trimming took 3 bases from V and 7 from J, leaving 24 bases between them. The CDR3 length is 17 residues. CDR1 LNHDA and CDR2 SQIVND come from the germline V gene (reference sequence). Here the CDR3 reads CASSMGPLAVQGGEAFF. The CDR3 DNA reads as TGTGCCAGTAGTATGGGTCCTCTCGCGGTCCAAGGGGGTGAAGCTTTCTTT. The full variable domain, rest sourced from reference TRBV19 and TRBJ1-1, is DGGITQSPKYLFRKEGQNVTLSCEQNLNHDAMYWYRQDPGQGLRLIYYSQIVNDFQKGDIAEGYSVSREKKESFPLTVTSAQKNPTAFYLCASSMGPLAVQGGEAFFGQGTRLTVV.

This clonotype was counted between two and nine times. The conserved phenylalanine or tryptophan normally closing the CDR3 is absent here, so this likely arose from a read error. The chain is built from TRBV19 and TRBJ2-6; D gene ambiguous. CDR3 length equals 13 residues. V lost 1 base and J 4 bases, leaving 2 bases between the germline ends. CDR1 is LNHDA, CDR2 SQIVND, per germline (reference sequence). The chain's CDR3 is CASSIGGANVLTL. The CDR3 bases are TGTGCCAGTAGTATAGGGGGGGCCAACGTCCTGACTCTC.

This clonotype was detected ten times or more. The chain uses TRBV6-4 and TRBJ1-5; D not certain. Germline CDR1 is MRHNA and CDR2 is SNTAGT. The CDR3 consists of 15 residues. Trimming shortened V by 7 bases and J by 2 bases, and 15 bases separated the two germline ends. The CDR3 DNA reads as TGTGCCAGCACAAACAGCCTCATGGGCAATCAGCCCCAGCATTTT. It encodes CASTNSLMGNQPQHF.

This clonotype was counted between two and nine times. The chain recombines TRBV5-1 with TRBJ2-4; D is unresolved. Germline lookup yields CDR1 SGHRS and CDR2 YFSETQ. Trimming cost V 4 bases and J 1 base, with 15 bases left between them. The CDR3 has 16 amino acids. The CDR3 DNA is TGCGCCAGCAGCCCCTCTGGGTCTGTGGCCAAAAACATTCAGTACTTC. This translates into CASSPSGSVAKNIQYF.

The chain employs TRBV7-6 and TRBJ2-2; tentative D call: TRBD1 (6 bases). The CDR3 is 16 amino acids. Between the trimmed V and J ends, which lost 5 bases and 3 bases, there was a span of 16 bases. Germline V gives CDR1 SGHVS, CDR2 FNYEAQ. The CDR3 region is CASSAQGHPYTGELFF. The CDR3 DNA is TGTGCCAGCAGCGCTCAGGGACACCCTTACACCGGGGAGCTGTTTTTT.

This clonotype has a count of ten or more. This sequence joins TRBV12-3 or TRBV12-4 and TRBJ1-5, with D unclear. The V gene lost 5 bases and the J gene lost 0 bases, with 8 bases spanning the gap. This CDR3 has 14 amino acids. CDR3 residues: CASSGATSNQPQHF. The CDR3 coding sequence is TGTGCCAGCAGTGGAGCGACTAGCAATCAGCCCCAGCATTTT.

The J gene is TRBJ2-7, the V gene TRBV5-4; D remains unclear. The V and J ends lost 2 bases and 0 bases respectively, with 9 bases between them. Germline V lookup: CDR1 SGHNT, CDR2 YYREEE (reference sequence). The CDR3 has 14 residues. The CDR3 coding sequence is TGTGCCAGCAGCTTCGGCGAGTTCTCCTACGAGCAGTACTTC. Amino acids: CASSFGEFSYEQYF. Full variable domain (outside the CDR3, taken from reference TRBV5-4 and TRBJ2-7): ETGVTQSPTHLIKTRGQQVTLRCSSQSGHNTVSWYQQALGQGPQFIFQYYREEENGRGNFPPRFSGLQFPNYSSELNVNALELDDSALYLCASSFGEFSYEQYFGPGTRLTVT.

Points on this clonotype: A read error may explain this, as a much larger clone is one base away. The chain couples TRBV18 to TRBJ2-5; unclear D gene. CDR1 and CDR2 from the germline V gene are KGHSH and LQKENI. CDR3 length: 13 amino acids. The CDR3 protein is CSSSPPLQETQYF. CDR3 bases: TGTTCCAGCTCACCACCCCTCCAAGAGACCCAGTACTTC.

The chain employs TRBV3-1 and TRBJ2-5; D is ambiguous. The ends were cut back, 4 bases at V and 0 bases at J, with 15 bases in the middle. CDR1 is LGHDT and CDR2 is YNNKEL in the germline V gene (reference sequence). The CDR3 contains 16 residues. The chain's CDR3 is CASSRNSLLYQETQYF. The DNA of the CDR3 is TGTGCCAGCAGCCGGAATTCCCTTTTGTACCAAGAGACCCAGTACTTC.

Of note for this clonotype: At one boundary the junction diverges from the germline segment, which might be a read error. The rearrangement links TRBV7-3 to TRBJ2-5; 7 bases match TRBD2. Germline V gene sequence: CDR1 SGHTA, CDR2 FQGTGA. The CDR3 contains 16 residues. The CDR3 sequence: CASSLERGLVGEIQYF. In nucleotides, the CDR3 is TGTGCCAGCAGCTTAGAGCGGGGCCTGGTAGGGGAGATCCAGTACTTC.

As regards this clonotype: This may be a read error, as it is one base from a much larger clone. The conserved phenylalanine or tryptophan normally closing the CDR3 is absent here, so this likely arose from a read error. This chain joins TRBV12-3 or TRBV12-4 and TRBJ2-2, with 9 bases lining up with TRBD1. This CDR3 region has 16 residues. V was clipped by 3 bases and J by 3 bases; unmatched bases: 5. In DNA, the CDR3 is TGTGCCAGCAGTTTTGCGGGACAGGGCTACACCGGGGAGCTGTTTTCT. Its protein product is CASSFAGQGYTGELFS.

This clonotype was detected many times. The V gene is TRBV15, the J gene TRBJ1-5; D remains ambiguous. The V gene's germline CDR1 is LNHNV and CDR2 YYDKDF (reference sequence). V was cut by 0 bases and J by 6 bases, with 15 bases left in between. CDR3 length: 16 residues. The DNA for the CDR3 is TGTGCCACCAGCAGAGATCGAGGGAGTGAAGTTCAGCCCCAGCATTTT. This encodes CATSRDRGSEVQPQHF.